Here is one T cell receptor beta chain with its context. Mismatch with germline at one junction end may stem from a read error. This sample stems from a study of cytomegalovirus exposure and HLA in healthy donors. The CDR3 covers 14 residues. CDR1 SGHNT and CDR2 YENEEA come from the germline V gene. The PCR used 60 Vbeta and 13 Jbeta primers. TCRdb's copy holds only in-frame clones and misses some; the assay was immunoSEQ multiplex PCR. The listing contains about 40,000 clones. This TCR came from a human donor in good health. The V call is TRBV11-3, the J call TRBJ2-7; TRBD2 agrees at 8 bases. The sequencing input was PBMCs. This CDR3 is CASSISGDSYEQHF. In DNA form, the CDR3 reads TGTGCCAGCAGCATTAGCGGGGACTCCTACGAGCAGCACTTC.